The 19 T cell receptor beta chains in this list originate from one sample, sequenced in a study of T cells in Graves' hyperthyroidism and ophthalmopathy. TCR beta CDR3 region amplification was performed from RNA transcripts. When the TCR CDR3 underwent first-round RT-PCR, the HTBI primer set was used. TCRdb reprocessed the multiplex PCR reads with MiXCR, giving one entry per CDR3 protein. The sample shows fewer than 300,000 distinct CDR3 sequences, around 15% of them seen only once. The sample taken for sequencing was blood. All receptors come from a woman between 45 and 60 years old with Graves' hyperthyroidism that later progressed to Graves' ophthalmopathy.

This clonotype was seen ten or more times. The chain is built from TRBV2 and TRBJ2-5, with D possibly being TRBD1 (5 bases). Germline-derived CDR1 and CDR2 are SNHLY and FYNNEI. V lost 1 base and J 5 bases, leaving 8 bases between the germline ends. The CDR3 is 13 amino acids. The CDR3 DNA is TGTGCCAGCAGTGAAGAACAGGCGGAGACCCAGTACTTC. Translation: CASSEEQAETQYF.

This clonotype was counted between two and nine times. The rearrangement joins TRBV12-3 or TRBV12-4 to TRBJ1-1, with 7 bases lining up with TRBD1. The CDR3 is 14 amino acids. The trim removed 3 bases at V and 3 bases at J, leaving 4 bases unmatched. The CDR3 DNA sequence: TGTGCCAGCAGTTTCGACAGGGCAGACACTGAAGCTTTCTTT. It yields the protein CASSFDRADTEAFF.

The rearrangement joins TRBV15 to TRBJ2-4; D may match TRBD1 or TRBD2 (5 bases each). CDR3 size: 17 residues. V gave up 4 bases and J gave up 6 bases, with 22 bases separating them. CDR1 is LNHNV and CDR2 is YYDKDF in the germline V gene (reference sequence). In DNA, the CDR3 is TGTGCCACCAGCAACTCGATCCGGGACCCGCGAAGAAACATTCAGTACTTC. It translates to CATSNSIRDPRRNIQYF.

The chain uses TRBV20-1 and TRBJ2-1; TRBD2 agrees at 14 bases. The ends lost 6 bases at V and 13 bases at J; junction bases unmatched: 8. The CDR3 sequence is 13 residues long. Germline CDR1 and CDR2: DFQATT and SNEGSKA (reference sequence). The CDR3 bases are TGCAGTGCCCCTAGGACTAGCGGGAGGAACCAGTTCTTC. Translating it yields CSAPRTSGRNQFF.

The genes are TRBV18 and TRBJ2-3; TRBD2 might be the D (5 bases). The CDR3 covers 14 residues. Trimming cost V 4 bases and J 2 bases, with 10 bases left between them. The germline CDR1 and CDR2 sequences are KGHSH and LQKENI. The CDR3 protein is CASSLRGVTDTQYF. CDR3 nucleotides: TGTGCCAGCTCACTTCGGGGAGTCACAGATACGCAGTATTTT.

This clonotype was found many times. The chain is built from TRBV7-3 and TRBJ1-1; no clear D gene. CDR1 and CDR2 (germline): SGHTA, FQGTGA. The CDR3 runs 16 residues. Trimming shortened V by 5 bases and J by 1 base, and 17 bases separated the two germline ends. DNA for the CDR3: TGTGCCAGCAGCACTGGTAGTAGGTCTGCGAACACTGAAGCTTTCTTT. Translated: CASSTGSRSANTEAFF.

The table lists this clonotype with many counts. The genes are TRBV24-1 and TRBJ2-5; D gene ambiguous. The germline V gene encodes CDR1 KGHDR and CDR2 SFDVKD. The germline V and J ends were trimmed by 5 bases and 1 base, with 13 bases remaining between them. This CDR3 is 15 amino acids long. The CDR3 DNA sequence: TGTGCCACCAGTGGCTCCGACCGGGTCCAAGAGACCCAGTACTTC. It translates to CATSGSDRVQETQYF.

This clonotype has at least ten counts. The chain combines TRBV6-2 or TRBV6-3 with TRBJ1-2; no firm D call. Germline-derived CDR1 and CDR2 are MNHEY and SVGEGT. V gave up 5 bases and J gave up 7 bases, with 11 bases separating them. This CDR3 has 12 residues. Here the CDR3 DNA reads TGTGCCAGCAGTGGCCCCGGGCTTGGCTACACCTTC. Amino acids: CASSGPGLGYTF.

Ten or more counts support this clonotype. This chain connects TRBV30 to TRBJ1-2, with 8 bases identical to TRBD1. The V and J ends lost 4 bases and 4 bases, in that order; junction bases with no gene match: 11. This CDR3 spans 15 amino acids. Germline assignment: CDR1 GTSNPN and CDR2 SVGIG (reference sequence). The CDR3 sequence: CAWMSRQGAVYGYTF. CDR3 DNA sequence: TGTGCCTGGATGTCAAGGCAGGGGGCTGTCTATGGCTACACCTTC.

This clonotype was seen repeatedly, ten times or more. The V and J genes are TRBV2 and TRBJ2-5, with D perhaps matching TRBD2 (6 bases). The CDR3 has 13 amino acids. Germline CDR1 SNHLY, CDR2 FYNNEI. V lost 6 bases, J lost 5 bases, and 13 bases lay in between. The DNA of the CDR3 is TGTGCCAGCAGGAGGGACTCGACGGAGACCCAGTACTTC. Its protein is CASRRDSTETQYF.

This clonotype was found many times. The J gene is TRBJ2-2, the V gene TRBV19; 8 bases map to TRBD1. The CDR3 spans 14 residues. The V segment lost 4 bases and the J segment 5 bases; nucleotides outside the gene matches: 3. CDR1 and CDR2 (germline): LNHDA, SQIVND (reference sequence). CDR3 amino acids: CASSTDRETGELFF. The CDR3, as DNA: TGTGCCAGTAGTACGGACAGGGAGACCGGGGAGCTGTTTTTT.

This clonotype was seen a single time. The junction does not match germline at one end; this may be a read error. This chain uses TRBV12-3 or TRBV12-4 with TRBJ1-6; TRBD1 might be the D (5 bases). This CDR3 contains 16 residues. CDR3 protein: CASSIGVSSYNSPPHF. The CDR3 DNA is TGTGCCAGCAGTATAGGGGTGAGCTCCTATAATTCACCCCCCCACTTT.

This chain connects TRBV4-2 to TRBJ2-1; 11 bases map to TRBD2. CDR1 and CDR2 (germline): LGHNA, YNFKEQ. This CDR3 is 20 amino acids long. Unmatched junction bases numbered 11, after V lost 1 base and J lost 0 bases. The CDR3 DNA is TGTGCCAGCAGCCAAGGAGGCGGACTAGCGGGTTTCAGCTCCTACAATGAGCAGTTCTTC. As protein: CASSQGGGLAGFSSYNEQFF.

V and J are TRBV11-2 and TRBJ2-3; the D gene is possibly TRBD1 (7 bases). Trimming left V 2 bases short and J 4 bases short, with 16 bases between. The CDR3 length is 16 residues. Germline assignment: CDR1 SGHAT and CDR2 FQNNGV. The CDR3 sequence is CASSLTQGGRADTQYF. The CDR3 bases are TGTGCCAGCAGCTTAACGCAGGGGGGCCGTGCAGATACGCAGTATTTT.

This clonotype has ten or more counts. The V call is TRBV2, the J call TRBJ2-5; maybe TRBD1 (5 bases). Trimming removed 5 bases at V and 5 bases at J, with 15 bases between. CDR1 is SNHLY and CDR2 is FYNNEI in the germline V gene. The CDR3 covers 14 residues. CDR3 in DNA: TGTGCCAGCAGTAATAGGGGCTCCTCGGAGACCCAGTACTTC. This gives the protein CASSNRGSSETQYF. The full variable domain, completed using reference TRBV2 and TRBJ2-5, is EPEVTQTPSHQVTQMGQEVILRCVPISNHLYFYWYRQILGQKVEFLVSFYNNEISEKSEIFDDQFSVERPDGSNFTLKIRSTKLEDSAMYFCASSNRGSSETQYFGPGTRLLVL.

This clonotype has a handful of counts. The J gene is TRBJ1-5, the V gene TRBV19; no firm D call. This CDR3 has 12 amino acids. CDR1 and CDR2 (germline): LNHDA, SQIVND (reference sequence). With 5 bases removed from V and 1 base from J, the gap between germline ends came to 3 bases. This CDR3 is CASSFSNQPQHF. The CDR3 nucleotides read TGTGCCAGTAGTTTCAGCAATCAGCCCCAGCATTTT.

This clonotype was observed at least ten times. The chain joins TRBV18 to TRBJ2-5; D call uncertain. This CDR3 region has 12 residues. V was pared by 2 bases and J by 1 base, with 2 bases between. Looked up from germline, CDR1 is KGHSH and CDR2 is LQKENI. In DNA form, the CDR3 reads TGTGCCAGCTCACCAGCCCAAGAGACCCAGTACTTC. Amino acid sequence: CASSPAQETQYF.

The chain links TRBV11-2 to TRBJ2-5, with no clear D. Trimming left V 9 bases short and J 1 base short, with 12 bases between. CDR1 is SGHAT and CDR2 is FQNNGV in the germline V gene. The CDR3 is 13 residues long. The CDR3 protein is CASSAFVQETQYF. In nucleotides, the CDR3 is TGTGCCAGTAGTGCCTTTGTCCAAGAGACCCAGTACTTC.

This clonotype was seen ten or more times. This rearrangement joins TRBV28 to TRBJ2-5; 8 bases fit TRBD1. The germline gives CDR1 MDHEN, CDR2 SYDVKM. This CDR3 spans 15 amino acids. Trimming cost V 4 bases and J 5 bases; bases outside gene matches: 9. Written as DNA, the CDR3 is TGTGCCAGCAGTTCCCCCCGGACAGGGATGGAGACCCAGTACTTC. Residues: CASSSPRTGMETQYF.